This passage covers 20 T cell receptor beta chains from one sample sequenced in a study of shared clonotypes between healthy human individuals (TCRdb year 2020). The library was built by means of the immunoSEQ multiplex PCR assay. TCRdb's version of the immuneACCESS table is confined to in-frame rearrangements and falls short of the full clone set. An unresolved V gene accounts for under half of the shortfall where checked; the remainder is of unknown origin. For this sample there are about 2.1 million clones; about 92% appear just once. The ten largest clones add up to approximately 1.7% of the sample. CD8 naive samples were CD45RO-negative cells positively selected for CCR7, giving a CD45RA+CCR7+ population that excluded TemRA cells. The sequencing sample was made of naive CD8+ T cells from PBMCs. This sample's cell subset or site label indicates: CD45RA+CCR7+. The source is a man aged 18 to 29 in good health. Some clones in this sample may be carry-over from other donors' samples.

This clone has only one observation. The sample carries other DNA sequences with the same CDR3. The rearrangement uses TRBV29-1 and TRBJ2-7; possible D gene TRBD1, 5 bases. The V end lost 7 bases, the J end lost 3 bases, and 10 bases lay between the germline ends. Germline V gene data show CDR1 as SQVTM and CDR2 as ANQGSEA. This CDR3 has 11 residues. In DNA, the CDR3 is TGCAGCGCCGGCCAGGGCTACGAGCAGTACTTC. Residues: CSAGQGYEQYF.

The rearrangement joins TRBV27 to TRBJ1-5, with D possibly matching TRBD1 (5 bases). Deletions cut 7 bases from V and 1 base from J, with 11 bases between. Germline V CDR1 and CDR2: MNHEY, SMNVEV (reference sequence). The CDR3 is made up of 14 amino acids. CDR3 region: CASKPGGSNQPQHF. In DNA, the CDR3 is TGTGCCAGCAAACCGGGGGGAAGCAATCAGCCCCAGCATTTT.

The rearrangement joins TRBV28 to TRBJ2-7; D not resolved. The CDR3 covers 14 residues. Looked up from germline, CDR1 is MDHEN and CDR2 is SYDVKM. Trimming stripped 7 bases from V and 3 bases from J, with 16 bases between. For the CDR3, the DNA is TGTGCCAGCACTCGCCCTAGGGAACGCTACGAGCAGTACTTC. This codes for CASTRPRERYEQYF.

This sequence joins TRBV5-1 and TRBJ1-1, with D uncertain. The germline V gene encodes CDR1 SGHRS and CDR2 YFSETQ. There are 14 residues in the CDR3. Trimming removed 4 bases from V and 2 bases from J, with 12 bases in between. The CDR3 here is CASSPEAVNTEAFF. The CDR3 DNA follows: TGCGCCAGCAGCCCCGAGGCAGTAAACACTGAAGCTTTCTTT.

This chain joins TRBV30 and TRBJ1-3; D gene ambiguous. Germline CDR1 and CDR2: GTSNPN and SVGIG (reference sequence). With 1 base removed from V and 8 bases from J, the gap between germline ends came to 15 bases. This CDR3 is 14 amino acids long. CDR3: CAWSAIRFKDTIYF. The CDR3 DNA sequence: TGTGCCTGGAGTGCCATCCGATTCAAGGACACCATATATTTT.

This chain links TRBV9 with TRBJ2-2, with 9 bases that match TRBD1. CDR1 and CDR2 (germline): SGDLS, YYNGEE. J gave up 3 bases and V 3 bases, and 3 bases lay outside the gene matches. This CDR3 region has 15 residues. In DNA form, the CDR3 reads TGTGCCAGCAGCGCCCGACAGGGGGACACCGGGGAGCTGTTTTTT. Translation gives CASSARQGDTGELFF.

V usage is TRBV10-3 and J usage is TRBJ2-2, with D perhaps TRBD1 (6 bases). V was shortened by 6 bases and J by 6 bases, with 17 bases between the two germline ends. The CDR3 runs 15 residues. Germline V CDR1 and CDR2: ENHRY, SYGVKD. CDR3: CAISDRRQLAGELFF. The CDR3 DNA follows: TGTGCCATCAGCGACAGGAGGCAATTAGCCGGGGAGCTGTTTTTT.

This chain uses TRBV29-1 with TRBJ1-1; D is ambiguous. This CDR3 comprises 11 residues. CDR1 and CDR2 from the germline V gene are SQVTM and ANQGSEA. Trimming stripped 6 bases from V and 6 bases from J, with 11 bases between. The CDR3 loop reads CSVPWEAEAFF. CDR3 in DNA: TGCAGCGTGCCGTGGGAAGCTGAAGCTTTCTTT.

The chain combines TRBV28 with TRBJ2-3, with TRBD1 matching over 9 bases. The J segment lost 6 bases and the V segment lost 4 bases, leaving 8 bases of the junction unmatched. The CDR3 contains 15 residues. CDR1 and CDR2 from the germline V gene are MDHEN and SYDVKM. CDR3 sequence: CASSYRDRAEDTQYF. CDR3 nucleotide sequence: TGTGCCAGCAGTTACCGGGACAGGGCGGAGGATACGCAGTATTTT.

The rearrangement links TRBV4-2 to TRBJ1-2; 7 positions agree with TRBD1. The CDR3 totals 15 residues. The germline CDR1 and CDR2 sequences are LGHNA and YNFKEQ. J gave up 7 bases and V 0 bases, and 8 bases lay outside the gene matches. The CDR3 reads CASSQEEGAGGGYTF. As DNA, the CDR3 is TGTGCCAGCAGCCAAGAGGAGGGGGCCGGTGGTGGCTACACCTTC.

The chain joins TRBV29-1 to TRBJ2-7, with D tentatively TRBD1 (6 bases). The germline gives CDR1 SQVTM, CDR2 ANQGSEA. Trimming took off 4 bases at V and 3 bases at J, with 16 bases between the two ends. This CDR3 spans 14 amino acids. The CDR3 DNA reads TGCAGCGTTGTAACCAGGGGTTGGGGCTACGAGCAGTACTTC. Its protein product is CSVVTRGWGYEQYF.

This clone was seen a single time. The CDR3 nucleotides are TGTGCCAGCAGTTTCAAATTTGGGACAGGGGGCTCCTACGAGCAGTACTTC. It codes for CASSFKFGTGGSYEQYF. The genes are TRBV28 and TRBJ2-7, with 11 bases fitting TRBD1. CDR3 length equals 17 residues. With 3 bases clipped from V and 0 bases from J, the junction kept 7 bases outside the gene matches. Germline V CDR1 and CDR2: MDHEN, SYDVKM.

V is TRBV12-5 and J is TRBJ2-3; D gene unclear. Germline loops: CDR1 LGHNT, CDR2 FRNRAP. The CDR3 totals 12 residues. V was cut by 6 bases and J by 5 bases, with 9 bases left in between. This CDR3 is CASGIIGDTQYF. The CDR3 region has the DNA TGTGCTAGTGGCATTATCGGAGATACGCAGTATTTT.

The V and J genes are TRBV7-9 and TRBJ2-7; possible D gene TRBD1, 5 bases. Deletions cut 3 bases from V and 3 bases from J, with 9 bases between. Germline lookup yields CDR1 SEHNR and CDR2 FQNEAQ (reference sequence). The CDR3 loop spans 13 amino acids. The CDR3 nucleotides are TGTGCCAGCAGCTTCCAGGGTTTCTACGAGCAGTACTTC. Amino acids: CASSFQGFYEQYF.

This clone has just a few counts. The rearrangement links TRBV18 to TRBJ1-1; D not certain. The germline CDR1 and CDR2 sequences are KGHSH and LQKENI. Trimming removed 3 bases from V and 0 bases from J, with 11 bases in between. The CDR3 sequence is 15 residues long. The CDR3 DNA reads as TGTGCCAGCTCACCGTCGAGAGGGCTGAACACTGAAGCTTTCTTT. The encoded protein is CASSPSRGLNTEAFF.

Points on this clone: The sample carries other DNA sequences with the same CDR3. V usage is TRBV30 and J usage is TRBJ2-1, with D tentatively TRBD2 (5 bases). V was cut by 0 bases and J by 7 bases, with 13 bases left in between. Germline V CDR1 and CDR2: GTSNPN, SVGIG (reference sequence). The CDR3 is 14 amino acids. The CDR3 region is CAWSVLVGRNEQFF. For the CDR3, the DNA is TGTGCCTGGAGTGTACTAGTGGGGAGAAATGAGCAGTTCTTC. Full variable domain (outside the CDR3, taken from reference TRBV30 and TRBJ2-1): SQTIHQWPATLVQPVGSPLSLECTVEGTSNPNLYWYRQAAGRGLQLLFYSVGIGQISSEVPQNLSASRPQDRQFILSSKKLLLSDSGFYLCAWSVLVGRNEQFFGPGTRLTVL.

This clone was detected once. This chain links TRBV9 with TRBJ2-5, with TRBD2 identical over 8 bases. This CDR3 contains 16 residues. Germline V gene data show CDR1 as SGDLS and CDR2 as YYNGEE. The ends lost 3 bases at V and 5 bases at J; junction bases unmatched: 12. DNA of the CDR3: TGTGCCAGCAGCGCCTACCAAGCGGGAGAGGAGGAGACCCAGTACTTC. This codes for CASSAYQAGEEETQYF.

This chain connects TRBV29-1 to TRBJ1-5; no reliable D call. V lost 4 bases and J lost 5, with 18 bases in between. This CDR3 spans 15 amino acids. Germline loops: CDR1 SQVTM, CDR2 ANQGSEA. CDR3 sequence: CSVVTRGYGDQPQHF. The CDR3 DNA reads TGCAGCGTTGTAACTCGAGGGTATGGGGATCAGCCCCAGCATTTT.

This chain uses TRBV11-2 with TRBJ1-3, with a possible D match to TRBD1 (5 bases). In germline, CDR1 is SGHAT, CDR2 FQNNGV. This CDR3 region has 11 residues. The V gene lost 9 bases and the J gene lost 6 bases, with 9 bases spanning the gap. In DNA, the CDR3 is TGTGCCAGTACAGGACCAAACACCATATATTTT. Its translation: CASTGPNTIYF.

The chain joins TRBV28 to TRBJ2-5; D might be TRBD1 (6 bases). This CDR3 is 17 amino acids long. The germline gives CDR1 MDHEN, CDR2 SYDVKM. V was clipped by 5 bases and J by 3 bases, with 22 bases between them. This CDR3 reads CASSPGLSVKGEETQYF. The CDR3 DNA reads TGTGCCAGCAGTCCTGGACTCTCGGTTAAGGGGGAAGAGACCCAGTACTTC.